These 20 T cell receptor beta chains came from one sample sequenced in a study of blood T cell repertoires in COVID-19. Using immunoSEQ multiplex PCR, the repertoire was profiled, and TCRdb retains in-frame clones only, with some absent. The sample lists over 95,000 clones; about 81% were seen once. Sequencing was performed on peripheral blood. The origin of the receptors is a woman aged 55-70 years with acute or convalescent COVID-19.

The rearrangement uses TRBV2 and TRBJ2-5; the match to TRBD2 covers 12 bases. CDR1 is SNHLY, CDR2 FYNNEI, per germline. CDR3 size: 15 residues. Trimming cost V 6 bases and J 5 bases; bases outside gene matches: 7. The CDR3: CASRVGLAGHETQYF. CDR3 DNA sequence: TGTGCCAGCAGGGTCGGACTAGCGGGGCATGAGACCCAGTACTTC.

As to this clone: Other DNA sequences in the same sample also yield this CDR3. The chain couples TRBV5-1 to TRBJ2-5, with 10 bases lining up with TRBD2. V was clipped by 0 bases and J by 1 base; unmatched bases: 3. Germline CDR1 and CDR2: SGHRS and YFSETQ. This CDR3 is 16 amino acids long. In DNA form, the CDR3 reads TGCGCCAGCAGCTTGGGGTTAGCGGGGGGCCAAGAGACCCAGTACTTC. Residues: CASSLGLAGGQETQYF.

The chain employs TRBV28 and TRBJ1-5; possibly TRBD1 for D (5 bases). CDR3 length: 15 amino acids. Germline V gene lookup returns CDR1 MDHEN and CDR2 SYDVKM. Trimming shortened V by 5 bases and J by 3 bases, and 14 bases separated the two germline ends. CDR3 sequence (DNA): TGTGCCAGCAGTACAGGAAGAATTCCCAATCAGCCCCAGCATTTT. Amino acids: CASSTGRIPNQPQHF.

CDR3: CASSQSLTAVTVYTF. CDR3 DNA: TGTGCCAGCTCTCAGTCGCTGACCGCGGTGACAGTCTACACCTTC. The chain combines TRBV18 with TRBJ1-2; D possibly corresponds to TRBD1 (5 bases). The V and J ends lost 6 bases and 10 bases respectively, with 24 bases between them. CDR1 is KGHSH and CDR2 is LQKENI in the germline V gene. CDR3 length: 15 residues.

The rearrangement uses TRBV5-1 and TRBJ2-1; no clear D. The length of the CDR3 is 15 residues. Per the germline V gene, CDR1 is SGHRS and CDR2 is YFSETQ. The V and J ends lost 0 bases and 5 bases respectively, with 12 bases between them. The CDR3 reads CASSLGANHNNEQFF. The DNA for the CDR3 is TGCGCCAGCAGCTTGGGGGCCAATCATAACAATGAGCAGTTCTTC.

The rearrangement joins TRBV29-1 to TRBJ1-2, with D uncertain. Germline V lookup: CDR1 SQVTM, CDR2 ANQGSEA. This CDR3 has 13 amino acids. The ends were cut back, 6 bases at V and 6 bases at J, with 17 bases in the middle. CDR3 nucleotides: TGCAGCGTGGAAACCTGGTGGGGAGATGGCTACACCTTC. Amino acid sequence: CSVETWWGDGYTF. Full variable domain (missing parts from reference TRBV29-1 and TRBJ1-2): SAVISQKPSRDICQRGTSLTIQCQVDSQVTMMFWYRQQPGQSLTLIATANQGSEATYESGFVIDKFPISRPNLTFSTLTVSNMSPEDSSIYLCSVETWWGDGYTFGSGTRLTVV.

This sequence joins TRBV4-1 and TRBJ2-4; TRBD1 might be the D (5 bases). This CDR3 spans 15 amino acids. Germline V CDR1 and CDR2: MGHRA, YSYEKL. V lost 2 bases and J lost 1, with 9 bases in between. The CDR3 sequence is CASSQPGSAKNIQYF. CDR3 sequence (DNA): TGCGCCAGCAGCCAACCAGGGTCCGCCAAAAACATTCAGTACTTC.

This clone was seen a handful of times. The chain recombines TRBV28 with TRBJ1-3; D possibly corresponds to TRBD1 (5 bases). Per germline, CDR1 MDHEN and CDR2 SYDVKM. V lost 2 bases and J 0 bases, leaving 17 bases between the germline ends. The CDR3 contains 18 residues. As DNA, the CDR3 is TGTGCCAGCAGTTTACAAGGGACGGGGAGGGCCTCTGGAAACACCATATATTTT. The encoded protein is CASSLQGTGRASGNTIYF. Using reference TRBV28 and TRBJ1-3 for the parts outside the CDR3, the full variable domain is DVKVTQSSRYLVKRTGEKVFLECVQDMDHENMFWYRQDPGLGLRLIYFSYDVKMKEKGDIPEGYSVSREKKERFSLILESASTNQTSMYLCASSLQGTGRASGNTIYFGEGSWLTVV.

The chain is built from TRBV12-3 or TRBV12-4 and TRBJ1-6; no firm D call. CDR3 length: 13 amino acids. Trimming took 3 bases from V and 8 from J, leaving 8 bases between them. The CDR3 loop is CASSFSSDSPLHF. The CDR3 DNA follows: TGTGCCAGCAGTTTTTCGTCTGATTCACCCCTCCACTTT.

The rearrangement joins TRBV5-4 to TRBJ2-3, with 9 bases lining up with TRBD2. Looked up from germline, CDR1 is SGHNT and CDR2 is YYREEE (reference sequence). CDR3 length equals 16 residues. Germline trimming cut 4 bases from V and 4 bases from J; bases unmatched to any gene: 10. In DNA, the CDR3 is TGTGCCAGCAGCCCCGGCGGGGGGGGCTTATCAGATACGCAGTATTTT. Translation gives CASSPGGGGLSDTQYF.

This CDR3 is CASSSQGISNQPQHF. The CDR3 DNA reads as TGTGCCAGCAGCTCACAGGGAATTAGCAATCAGCCCCAGCATTTT. The rearrangement links TRBV7-9 to TRBJ1-5, with D maybe TRBD1 (6 bases). This CDR3 spans 15 amino acids. The V end was cut by 4 bases, the J end by 0 bases, with 10 bases between. Germline assignment: CDR1 SEHNR and CDR2 FQNEAQ (reference sequence).

This sequence joins TRBV2 and TRBJ2-5, with 7 bases aligning to TRBD2. The V segment lost 8 bases and the J segment 5 bases; nucleotides outside the gene matches: 2. Per germline, CDR1 SNHLY and CDR2 FYNNEI. The CDR3 spans 11 residues. The CDR3 loop is CASSGGETQYF. The CDR3 region has the DNA TGTGCCAGCTCCGGGGGGGAGACCCAGTACTTC.

J is TRBJ2-3 and V is TRBV13; 7 bases fit TRBD2. CDR1 PRHDT and CDR2 FYEKMQ come from the germline V gene (reference sequence). J lost 6 bases, V lost 4 bases, and 7 bases had no gene match. The CDR3 covers 14 residues. The CDR3 nucleotides are TGTGCCAGCAGCTCTGGACTAGGATGGGATACGCAGTATTTT. Translation gives CASSSGLGWDTQYF.

V usage is TRBV2 and J usage is TRBJ2-1; 8 positions agree with TRBD2. The J segment lost 8 bases and the V segment lost 8 bases, leaving 17 bases of the junction unmatched. Germline V gene data show CDR1 as SNHLY and CDR2 as FYNNEI. CDR3 size: 16 residues. The CDR3, as DNA: TGTGCCAGCTCGGAAGGAGTTGCGGGGGGTGGCCATGAGCAGTTCTTC. Amino acid sequence: CASSEGVAGGGHEQFF.

V usage is TRBV4-1 and J usage is TRBJ1-4; D is unresolved. CDR1 and CDR2 from the germline V gene are MGHRA and YSYEKL. This CDR3 contains 15 residues. With 1 base removed from V and 0 bases from J, the gap between germline ends came to 6 bases. CDR3 coding DNA: TGCGCCAGCAGCCAAGCCGGGACAACTAATGAAAAACTGTTTTTT. This encodes CASSQAGTTNEKLFF.

The V and J genes are TRBV6-6 and TRBJ1-5, with a tentative D call TRBD1 (6 bases). V was shortened by 4 bases and J by 9 bases, with 16 bases between the two germline ends. Germline assignment: CDR1 MNHNY and CDR2 SVGAGI (reference sequence). The length of the CDR3 is 14 residues. The CDR3, as DNA: TGTGCCAGCAGTTCCCGGGACCTAGGGGGGCCCCAGCATTTT. Translated: CASSSRDLGGPQHF.

The chain has TRBV3-1 (or the pseudogene TRBV3-2) and TRBJ1-1; D is undetermined. Germline V gene lookup returns CDR1 LGHDT and CDR2 YNNKEL (reference sequence). The ends were cut back, 4 bases at V and 1 base at J, with 7 bases in the middle. CDR3 length: 13 residues. Here the CDR3 DNA reads TGTGCCAGCAGCCCTCGACAGAACACTGAAGCTTTCTTT. It specifies CASSPRQNTEAFF.

This sequence joins TRBV6-4 and TRBJ1-2; 10 positions agree with TRBD1. The CDR3 has 15 amino acids. Germline trimming cut 4 bases from V and 9 bases from J; bases unmatched to any gene: 11. Germline V gene data show CDR1 as MRHNA and CDR2 as SNTAGT. The CDR3 DNA sequence: TGTGCCAGCAGTGCCGTGACAGGGGGCGCTGGTAGCTACACCTTC. Residues: CASSAVTGGAGSYTF.

This clone was seen a handful of times. The chain combines TRBV7-9 with TRBJ2-7, with TRBD1 matching over 9 bases. The CDR3 covers 14 residues. CDR1 and CDR2 from the germline V gene are SEHNR and FQNEAQ (reference sequence). With V trimmed by 3 bases and J by 7 bases, 7 bases remained unmatched. For the CDR3, the DNA is TGTGCCAGCAGCTTTGGACAGGGGATCGGGGAGCAGTACTTC. Its translation is CASSFGQGIGEQYF. Full variable domain (remainder filled in from reference TRBV7-9 and TRBJ2-7): DTGVSQNPRHKITKRGQNVTFRCDPISEHNRLYWYRQTLGQGPEFLTYFQNEAQLEKSRLLSDRFSAERPKGSFSTLEIQRTEQGDSAMYLCASSFGQGIGEQYFGPGTRLTVT.

The V call is TRBV5-1, the J call TRBJ1-5, with 7 nucleotides matching TRBD1. Germline trimming cut 4 bases from V and 5 bases from J; bases unmatched to any gene: 6. Germline assignment: CDR1 SGHRS and CDR2 YFSETQ. This CDR3 contains 14 residues. The CDR3 DNA reads as TGCGCCAGCAGCCTTACAGGGGAGGATCAGCCCCAGCATTTT. Amino acids: CASSLTGEDQPQHF.